The T cell receptor beta chain described here comes from a study of blood T cell repertoires in COVID-19. Study information: Sample material is recorded as cDNA or gDNA derived from T cells, B-cell-depleted T cells, or PBMCs.

The V gene's germline CDR1 is SGHDT and CDR2 YYEEEE. The CDR3 runs to 17 residues. Germline trimming cut 4 bases from V and 8 bases from J; bases unmatched to any gene: 18. Repertoires were generated with immunoSEQ multiplex PCR, while TCRdb's copy carries only in-frame clones and drops some. This table holds some 490,000 clones, 88% found once. This chain links TRBV5-6 with TRBJ2-1; TRBD1 aligns across 7 bases. The TCR originated in a woman aged 55-69 years who had recovered from COVID-19. Specimen: PBMCs or T cells enriched from blood (not recorded which). The CDR3 bases are TGTGCCAGCAGCCAAAACAAAGGGACAGTCGTCCGTCATGAGCAGTTCTTC. Translated, it gives CASSQNKGTVVRHEQFF.